This TCR beta chain emerged from a study of breast tumors, draining lymph nodes, adjacent tissues. Study conclusions and caveats: Luminal-like breast cancer showed significantly greater tumor-nontumor repertoire similarity than basal-like breast cancer did. Tumor T cell lymph node origin was a supported hypothesis, not proven.

Breast cancer patients provided tissue from their axillary draining lymph nodes. The CDR3 runs to 13 residues. Deletions cut 5 bases from V and 6 bases from J, with 12 bases between. Germline V gene data show CDR1 as SGHTA and CDR2 as FQGNSA. This clonotype was seen many times. As yet, its antigen is unknown. MiXCR, run by TCRdb on the multiplex PCR reads, gives a single entry per CDR3 protein. The data contain 150,000 to 200,000 distinct CDR3 sequences, 25% to 40% of them singletons. The sequence came from a female donor with breast cancer. Some clones in this sample may be carry-over from other donors' samples. Specimen: axillary lymph node tissue. J is TRBJ2-3 and V is TRBV7-2; TRBD1 or TRBD2 may be the D gene (6 bases each). The CDR3 spells CASSPQGGDTQYF. CDR3 sequence (DNA): TGTGCCAGCAGCCCACAAGGGGGGGATACGCAGTATTTT.